This entry concerns a single TCR beta chain. Stated time point: after dendritic cell vaccination, including at tumor progression/relapse. J was trimmed by 2 bases and V by 2 bases; bases with no gene match: 3. Germline assignment: CDR1 LNHDA and CDR2 SQIVND (reference sequence). This CDR3 contains 15 residues. The sample is drawn from a study of glioma-infiltrating T cells after dendritic cell vaccination. The assay was immunoSEQ multiplex PCR, and TCRdb's table has in-frame clones only and misses some. This table has 100,000 or so clones, nearly 90% appearing once. This TCR came from a human donor with glioblastoma. The V gene is TRBV19, the J gene TRBJ2-3, with 8 bases matching TRBD1. The sequencing used blood, collected after dendritic cell vaccination. The CDR3 sequence: CASSIRQGSTDTQYF. The DNA of the CDR3 is TGTGCCAGTAGTATAAGACAGGGGTCCACAGATACGCAGTATTTT.